This T cell receptor (beta chain) is from a study of T-cell memory formation after mild COVID-19. Study observations and caveats: Cross-reactive memory seemingly joined, as some responding clones were found in pre-infection memory.

Barcoded TCR alpha and TCR beta cDNA libraries with UMIs came from 5'RACE using constant-segment primers. MiXCR, run by TCRdb on the 5' RACE reads, gives a single entry per CDR3 protein. The sample has approximately 350,000 distinct CDR3 sequences; over 10% are singletons. The CDR3 is 14 residues long. V lost 1 base and J 0 bases, leaving 8 bases between the germline ends. Germline assignment: CDR1 DFQATT and CDR2 SNEGSKA (reference sequence). A few counts support this clonotype. As yet, its antigen is unknown. Sequences were obtained from PBMCs or a T cell subset sorted from them (not recorded which). This chain uses TRBV20-1 with TRBJ2-3, with D maybe TRBD2 (5 bases). This receptor was identified in a man between 18 and 29 years old who had mild COVID-19 (a few samples of this study predate the infection). Cell type and time point are not known. The CDR3 DNA follows: TGCAGTGCTAGAGCAGGCGGGAGCACAGATACGCAGTATTTT. Translating it yields CSARAGGSTDTQYF.